This entry features one T cell receptor (beta chain) sequence. There were TCR beta CDR3 regions amplified from RNA transcripts. A set of HTBI primers served as the primers for a first-round RT-PCR of the TCR CDR3. In TCRdb, the multiplex PCR reads were re-called with MiXCR into one record per CDR3 protein. In the table there are 500,000 to 800,000 distinct CDR3 sequences, about 14% of which are singletons. This sample is part of a study of T cells in Graves' hyperthyroidism and ophthalmopathy. V was clipped by 3 bases and J by 1 base; unmatched bases: 4. The germline V gene encodes CDR1 MGHDK and CDR2 SYGVNS. The CDR3 extends over 15 amino acids.

Input material: blood. This receptor was identified in a woman aged 45-65 years with Graves' ophthalmopathy. This chain connects TRBV25-1 to TRBJ2-5; 8 bases are a match to TRBD1. The CDR3 DNA sequence: TGTGCCAGCAGTGACCGTACAGGGGGCCAAGAGACCCAGTACTTC. Its protein is CASSDRTGGQETQYF. Full variable domain (rest looked up from reference TRBV25-1 and TRBJ2-5): EADIYQTPRYLVIGTGKKITLECSQTMGHDKMYWYQQDPGMELHLIHYSYGVNSTEKGDLSSESTVSRIRTEHFPLTLESARPSHTSQYLCASSDRTGGQETQYFGPGTRLLVL.